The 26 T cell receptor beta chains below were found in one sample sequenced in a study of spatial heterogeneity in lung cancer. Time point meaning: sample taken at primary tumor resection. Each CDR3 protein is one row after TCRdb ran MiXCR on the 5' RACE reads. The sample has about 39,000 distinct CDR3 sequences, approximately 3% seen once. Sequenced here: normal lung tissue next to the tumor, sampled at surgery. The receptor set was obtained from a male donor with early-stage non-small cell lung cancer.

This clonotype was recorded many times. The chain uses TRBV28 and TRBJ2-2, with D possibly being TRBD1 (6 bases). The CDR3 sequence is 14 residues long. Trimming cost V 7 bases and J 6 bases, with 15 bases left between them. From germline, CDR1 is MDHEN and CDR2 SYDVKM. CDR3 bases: TGTGCCAGCACCCCCAGGGGCTCCCCCGGGGAGCTGTTTTTT. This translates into CASTPRGSPGELFF.

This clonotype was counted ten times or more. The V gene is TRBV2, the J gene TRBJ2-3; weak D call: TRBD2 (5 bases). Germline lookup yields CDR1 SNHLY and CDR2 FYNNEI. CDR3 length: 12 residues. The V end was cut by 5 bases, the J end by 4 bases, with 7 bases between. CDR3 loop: CASSLEADTQYF. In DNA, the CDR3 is TGTGCCAGCAGTTTGGAGGCAGATACGCAGTATTTT.

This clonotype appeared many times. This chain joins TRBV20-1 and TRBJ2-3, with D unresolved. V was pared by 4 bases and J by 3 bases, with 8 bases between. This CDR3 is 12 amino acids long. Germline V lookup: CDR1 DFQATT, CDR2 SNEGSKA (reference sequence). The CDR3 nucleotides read TGCAGTGCTAATCCCGTGACAGATACGCAGTATTTT. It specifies CSANPVTDTQYF.

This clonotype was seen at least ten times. CDR3 sequence: CASRPAGGTETQYF. CDR3 DNA: TGTGCCAGCAGGCCAGCGGGAGGCACAGAGACCCAGTACTTC. The chain has TRBV12-3 or TRBV12-4 and TRBJ2-5; 9 nucleotides agree with TRBD2. With V trimmed by 6 bases and J by 4 bases, 6 bases remained unmatched. The CDR3 is 14 amino acids.

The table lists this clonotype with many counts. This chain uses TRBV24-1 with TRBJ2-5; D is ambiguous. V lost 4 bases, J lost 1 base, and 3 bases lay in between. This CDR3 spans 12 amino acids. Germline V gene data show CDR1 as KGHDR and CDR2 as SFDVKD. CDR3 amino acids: CATSDPQETQYF. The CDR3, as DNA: TGTGCCACCAGTGACCCCCAAGAGACCCAGTACTTC.

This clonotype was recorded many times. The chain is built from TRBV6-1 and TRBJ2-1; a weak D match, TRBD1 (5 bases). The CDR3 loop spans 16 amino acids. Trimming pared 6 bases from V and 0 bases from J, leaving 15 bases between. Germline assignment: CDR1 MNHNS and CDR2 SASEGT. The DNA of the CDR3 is TGTGCCAGCAGGACCGCCCGACAGAGCTCCTACAATGAGCAGTTCTTC. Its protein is CASRTARQSSYNEQFF.

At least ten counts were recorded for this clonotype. The CDR3 nucleotides read TGTGCCAGCAGCCTATGGGGCCAGGGCTACGAGCAGTACTTC. Protein: CASSLWGQGYEQYF. The V call is TRBV3-1, the J call TRBJ2-7; TRBD1 might be the D (5 bases). Germline CDR1 and CDR2: LGHDT and YNNKEL (reference sequence). V was pared by 4 bases and J by 3 bases, with 13 bases between. The CDR3 spans 14 residues.

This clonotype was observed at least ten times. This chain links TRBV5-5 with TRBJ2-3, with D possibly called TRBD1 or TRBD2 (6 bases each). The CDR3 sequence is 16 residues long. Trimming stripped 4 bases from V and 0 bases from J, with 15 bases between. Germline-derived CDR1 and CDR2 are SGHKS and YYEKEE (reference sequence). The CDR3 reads CASSLQGGLSTDTQYF. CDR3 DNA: TGTGCCAGCAGCCTACAAGGGGGGTTAAGCACAGATACGCAGTATTTT.

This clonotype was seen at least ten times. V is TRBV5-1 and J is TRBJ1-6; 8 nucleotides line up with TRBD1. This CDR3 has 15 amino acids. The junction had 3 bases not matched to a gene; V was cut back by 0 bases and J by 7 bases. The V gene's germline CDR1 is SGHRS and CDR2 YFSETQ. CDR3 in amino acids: CASSLAGQDNSPLHF. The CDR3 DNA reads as TGCGCCAGCAGCTTGGCGGGACAGGACAATTCACCCCTCCACTTT.

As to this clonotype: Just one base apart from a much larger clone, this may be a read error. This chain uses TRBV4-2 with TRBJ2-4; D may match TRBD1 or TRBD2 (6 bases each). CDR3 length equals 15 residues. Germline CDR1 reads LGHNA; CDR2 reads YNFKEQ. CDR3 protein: CASNQDRGERNIQYF. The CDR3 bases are TGTGCCAGCAACCAAGATAGGGGGGAGAGAAACATTCAGTACTTC.

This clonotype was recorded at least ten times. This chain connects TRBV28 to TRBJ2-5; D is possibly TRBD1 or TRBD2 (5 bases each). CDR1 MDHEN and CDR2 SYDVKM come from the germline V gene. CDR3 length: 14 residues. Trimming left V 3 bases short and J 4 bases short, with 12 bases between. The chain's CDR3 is CASSFSLGTETQYF. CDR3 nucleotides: TGTGCCAGCAGTTTTAGCTTGGGGACAGAGACCCAGTACTTC.

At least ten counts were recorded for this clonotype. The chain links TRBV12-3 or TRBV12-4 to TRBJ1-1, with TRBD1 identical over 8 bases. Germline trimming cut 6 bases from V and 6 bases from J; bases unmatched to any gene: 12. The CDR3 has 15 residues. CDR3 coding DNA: TGTGCCAGCAGCCCAAGACAGGGGAATAGCGCTGAAGCTTTCTTT. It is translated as CASSPRQGNSAEAFF.

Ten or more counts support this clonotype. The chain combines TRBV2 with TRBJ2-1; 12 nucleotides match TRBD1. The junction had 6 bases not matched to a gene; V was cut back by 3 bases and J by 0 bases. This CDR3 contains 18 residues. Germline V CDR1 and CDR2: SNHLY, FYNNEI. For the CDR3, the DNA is TGTGCCAGCAGTGATGGGACAGGGGGCCCCAGCTCCTACAATGAGCAGTTCTTC. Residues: CASSDGTGGPSSYNEQFF.

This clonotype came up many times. The CDR3 reads CASSLDGETGTQYF. CDR3 DNA: TGCGCCAGCAGCTTGGACGGGGAAACTGGTACGCAGTATTTT. The rearrangement uses TRBV5-1 and TRBJ2-3, with D possibly matching TRBD2 (5 bases). The V gene's germline CDR1 is SGHRS and CDR2 YFSETQ. With 0 bases removed from V and 8 bases from J, the gap between germline ends came to 13 bases. The CDR3 totals 14 residues.

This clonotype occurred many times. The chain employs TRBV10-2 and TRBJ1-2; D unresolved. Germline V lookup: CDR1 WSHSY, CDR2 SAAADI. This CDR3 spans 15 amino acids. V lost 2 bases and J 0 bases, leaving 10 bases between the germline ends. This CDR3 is CASSEHTTSNYGYTF. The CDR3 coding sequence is TGCGCCAGCAGTGAGCATACGACCTCTAACTATGGCTACACCTTC.

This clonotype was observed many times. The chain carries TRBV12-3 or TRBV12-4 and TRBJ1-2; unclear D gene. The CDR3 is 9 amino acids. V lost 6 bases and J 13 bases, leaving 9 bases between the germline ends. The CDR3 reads CASSLPFTF. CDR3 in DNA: TGTGCCAGCAGCCTCCCCTTCACCTTC.

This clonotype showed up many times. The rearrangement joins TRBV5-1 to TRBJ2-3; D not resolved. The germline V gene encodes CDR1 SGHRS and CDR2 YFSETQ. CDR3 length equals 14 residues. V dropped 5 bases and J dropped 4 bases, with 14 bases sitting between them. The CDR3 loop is CASSFRGGADTQYF. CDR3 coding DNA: TGCGCCAGCAGTTTTCGAGGTGGGGCAGATACGCAGTATTTT.

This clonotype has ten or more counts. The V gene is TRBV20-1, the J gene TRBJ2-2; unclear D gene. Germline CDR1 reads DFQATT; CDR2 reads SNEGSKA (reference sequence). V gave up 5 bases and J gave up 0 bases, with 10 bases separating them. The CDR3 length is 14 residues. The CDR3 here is CSAPDRANTGELFF. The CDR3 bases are TGCAGTGCTCCGGACCGCGCGAACACCGGGGAGCTGTTTTTT.

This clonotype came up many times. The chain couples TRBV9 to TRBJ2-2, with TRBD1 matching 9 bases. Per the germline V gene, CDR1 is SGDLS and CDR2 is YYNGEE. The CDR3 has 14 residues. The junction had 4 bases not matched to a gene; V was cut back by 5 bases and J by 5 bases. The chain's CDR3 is CASRGQGGTGELFF. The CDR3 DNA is TGTGCCAGCAGGGGACAGGGAGGAACCGGGGAGCTGTTTTTT.

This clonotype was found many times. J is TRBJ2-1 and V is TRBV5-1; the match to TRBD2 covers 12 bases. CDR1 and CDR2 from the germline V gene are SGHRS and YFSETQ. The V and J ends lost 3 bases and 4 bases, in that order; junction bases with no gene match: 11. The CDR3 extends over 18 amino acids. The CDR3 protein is CASSSGASGGARYNEQFF. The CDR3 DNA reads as TGCGCCAGCAGCTCCGGGGCTAGCGGGGGGGCGAGGTACAATGAGCAGTTCTTC.

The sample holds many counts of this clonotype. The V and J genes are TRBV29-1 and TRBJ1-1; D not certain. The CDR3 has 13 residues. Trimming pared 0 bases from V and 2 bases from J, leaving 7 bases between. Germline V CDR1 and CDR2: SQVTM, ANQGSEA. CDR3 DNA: TGCAGCGTTGAAGAGGTGTCAAACACTGAAGCTTTCTTT. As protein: CSVEEVSNTEAFF. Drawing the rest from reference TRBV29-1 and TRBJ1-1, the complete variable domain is SAVISQKPSRDICQRGTSLTIQCQVDSQVTMMFWYRQQPGQSLTLIATANQGSEATYESGFVIDKFPISRPNLTFSTLTVSNMSPEDSSIYLCSVEEVSNTEAFFGQGTRLTVV.

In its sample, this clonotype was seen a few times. As DNA, the CDR3 is TGTGCCAGCAGCTTAGAAGGGGGGACCGGCTACACCTTC. Translated, it gives CASSLEGGTGYTF. The rearrangement links TRBV7-2 to TRBJ1-2; maybe TRBD1 (6 bases). V was trimmed by 1 base and J by 8 bases, leaving 11 bases between them. The CDR3 sequence is 13 residues long. The germline CDR1 and CDR2 sequences are SGHTA and FQGNSA.

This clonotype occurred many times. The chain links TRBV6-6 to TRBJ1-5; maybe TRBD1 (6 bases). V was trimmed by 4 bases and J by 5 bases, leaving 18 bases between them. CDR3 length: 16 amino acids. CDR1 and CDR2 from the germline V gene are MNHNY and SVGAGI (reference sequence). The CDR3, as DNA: TGTGCCAGCAGTTCCCAGACAGGCCCCCCGTATCAGCCCCAGCATTTT. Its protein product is CASSSQTGPPYQPQHF.

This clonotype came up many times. CDR3 DNA sequence: TGCAGCGGTTGGTCGCGGGAGTGGGACCCAGATACGCAGTATTTT. As protein: CSGWSREWDPDTQYF. The J gene is TRBJ2-3, the V gene TRBV29-1, with 7 bases lining up with TRBD2. CDR1 is SQVTM and CDR2 is ANQGSEA in the germline V gene. The length of the CDR3 is 15 residues. The ends lost 7 bases at V and 4 bases at J; junction bases unmatched: 14.

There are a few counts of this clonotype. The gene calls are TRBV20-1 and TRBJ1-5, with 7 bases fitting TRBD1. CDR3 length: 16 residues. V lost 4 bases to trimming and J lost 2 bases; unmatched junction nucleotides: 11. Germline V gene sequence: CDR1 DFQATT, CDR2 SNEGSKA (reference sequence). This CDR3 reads CSAIRGGGMGNQPQHF. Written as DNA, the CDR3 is TGCAGTGCTATTAGAGGAGGGGGCATGGGCAATCAGCCCCAGCATTTT.

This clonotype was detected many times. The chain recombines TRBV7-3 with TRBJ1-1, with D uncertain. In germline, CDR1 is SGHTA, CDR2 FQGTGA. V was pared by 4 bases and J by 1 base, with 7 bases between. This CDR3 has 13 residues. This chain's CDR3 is CASSSDANTEAFF. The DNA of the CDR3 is TGTGCCAGCAGCTCCGACGCGAACACTGAAGCTTTCTTT.